Listed below are T cell receptor beta chains from one sample, sequenced in a study of graft-versus-host responses after intestinal transplantation. Profiled with immunoSEQ multiplex PCR; TCRdb holds only in-frame clones, not every one. The table has about 21,000 clones, 55% to 70% seen once; the top ten hold around 0.92%. The sample in question was alloreactive CD4+ T cells from a mixed lymphocyte reaction culture, obtained before intestinal transplant. These receptor sequences come from a human patient who received an intestinal transplant. Each CDR3 is given with its conserved first and last residue. The D gene is left open where the match is weak. Only part of the rows carry a size: once, few, many, or a class if the clone is expanded.

j_call v_call d_call clone_size cdr3_aa cdr3_nt
TRBJ2-1 TRBV9 TRBD2 few CASSVMGLAGNEQFF TGTGCCAGCAGCGTAATGGGACTAGCGGGTAATGAGCAGTTCTTC
TRBJ1-5 TRBV5-6 TRBD1 . CASSLGTGDQPQHF TGTGCCAGCAGCTTAGGGACAGGTGATCAGCCCCAGCATTTT
TRBJ1-2 TRBV30 TRBD1 . CAWSVQTGWNYGYTF TGTGCCTGGAGTGTCCAGACAGGGTGGAACTATGGCTACACCTTC
TRBJ2-4 TRBV7-9 TRBD1 . CASSHADRGRFRYF TGTGCCAGCAGCCATGCCGACAGGGGTCGGTTTCGGTACTTC
TRBJ1-1 TRBV5-1 . few CASSLAGRGTEAFF TGCGCCAGCAGCTTGGCAGGGCGGGGCACTGAAGCTTTCTTT
TRBJ2-1 TRBV2 . . CATLGNEQFF TGTGCCACACTAGGCAATGAGCAGTTCTTC
TRBJ2-1 TRBV18 . . CASSPGLTLYNEQFF TGTGCCAGCTCACCAGGGCTTACCCTCTACAATGAGCAGTTCTTC
TRBJ1-5 TRBV6-1 TRBD1 . CASSRDRWSNQPQHF TGTGCCAGCAGTCGGGACAGGTGGAGCAATCAGCCCCAGCATTTT
TRBJ2-1 TRBV30 TRBD2 few CACATGTSENNEQFF TGTGCCTGCGCAACCGGGACTAGCGAAAACAATGAGCAGTTCTTC
TRBJ2-1 TRBV7-9 . few CASSLRGSSYNEQFF TGTGCCAGCAGCTTACGCGGCAGCTCCTACAATGAGCAGTTCTTC
TRBJ2-7 TRBV6-9 . few CASSYAWTTGEQYF TGTGCCAGCAGTTACGCCTGGACTACCGGGGAGCAGTACTTC
TRBJ1-2 TRBV5-1 TRBD1 . CASSYSGTGVYGYTF TGCGCCAGCAGTTATTCCGGGACAGGGGTCTATGGCTACACCTTC
TRBJ2-1 TRBV12-2 . . CASRLDLAEVTGNEQFF TGTGCAAGTCGCTTAGACCTAGCGGAGGTTACGGGCAATGAGCAGTTCTTC
TRBJ2-7 TRBV7-9 TRBD1 . CASSLSDRGRSGEQYF TGTGCCAGCAGCCTATCCGACAGGGGGCGGTCCGGGGAGCAGTACTTC
TRBJ2-7 TRBV6-5 TRBD2 few CASNPPGLALYEQYF TGTGCCAGCAACCCCCCGGGACTAGCACTTTACGAGCAGTACTTC
TRBJ2-7 TRBV7-9 TRBD2 . CASGLAGDYEQYF TGTGCCAGCGGGTTAGCGGGAGACTACGAGCAGTACTTC
TRBJ2-1 TRBV28 TRBD2 . CASSPQRGLAGGEQFF TGTGCCAGCAGTCCGCAACGAGGACTAGCGGGAGGCGAGCAGTTCTTC
TRBJ1-6 TRBV30 . . CAWSYPRGRNSPLHF TGTGCCTGGAGTTACCCAAGGGGCCGGAATTCACCCCTCCACTTT
TRBJ2-6 TRBV6-5 . few CASRSQVSGANVLTF TGTGCCAGCAGGAGCCAGGTCTCTGGGGCCAACGTCCTGACTTTC
TRBJ2-7 TRBV30 . . CAWTSGGLPAYEQYF TGTGCCTGGACCTCAGGAGGGCTCCCAGCCTACGAGCAGTACTTC
TRBJ2-1 TRBV27 . . CASSFNYNEQFF TGTGCCAGCAGTTTCAACTACAATGAGCAGTTCTTC
TRBJ2-3 TRBV6-5 . . CASSPFVQGGTQYF TGTGCCAGCAGTCCTTTTGTACAGGGTGGTACGCAGTATTTT
TRBJ2-7 TRBV5-4 TRBD2 . CASSRRGGNEQYF TGTGCCAGCAGCCGCCGGGGGGGTAACGAGCAGTACTTC
TRBJ2-7 TRBV7-9 TRBD1 once CASSPGTGVPFYEQYF TGTGCCAGCAGCCCAGGGACAGGTGTACCGTTCTACGAGCAGTACTTC
TRBJ2-1 TRBV7-2 TRBD2 few CASSQTGTIALSEQFF TGTGCCAGCAGCCAAACCGGGACTATTGCTCTTAGTGAGCAGTTCTTC
TRBJ1-4 TRBV6-1 . . CASNGYMGPNEKLFF TGTGCCAGCAACGGGTATATGGGGCCTAATGAAAAACTGTTTTTT
TRBJ2-2 TRBV7-2 TRBD2 . CASSYSFGEGFF TGTGCCAGCAGCTATTCCTTCGGGGAGGGGTTTTTT
TRBJ1-1 TRBV5-6 . few CASSLAGARTEAFF TGTGCCAGCAGCTTGGCAGGGGCTAGAACTGAAGCTTTCTTT
TRBJ1-2 TRBV5-1 . few CASSDGGGSYGYTF TGCGCCAGCAGCGATGGGGGCGGAAGCTATGGCTACACCTTC
TRBJ1-3 TRBV28 . few CASSVARGSGNTIYF TGTGCCAGCAGTGTCGCCAGGGGCTCTGGAAACACCATATATTTT
TRBJ2-7 TRBV5-1 TRBD2 . CASSHGGGVPYEQYF TGCGCCAGCAGCCATGGGGGGGGAGTCCCCTACGAGCAGTACTTC
TRBJ2-2 TRBV19 . few CASSRLEGGELFF TGTGCCAGTAGTAGACTAGAGGGCGGGGAGCTGTTTTTT
TRBJ2-5 TRBV9 TRBD2 . CASSVAERGVQETQYF TGTGCCAGCAGCGTAGCCGAGCGGGGGGTCCAAGAGACCCAGTACTTC
TRBJ1-2 TRBV28 . few CASSLTPRRGGYTF TGTGCCAGCAGTCTCACACCACGAAGAGGCGGCTACACCTTC
TRBJ2-3 TRBV9 . . CASSVDSGLDTQYF TGTGCCAGCAGCGTAGACAGCGGCCTAGATACGCAGTATTTT
TRBJ1-5 TRBV7-2 . once CASSLWDKRGNQPQHF TGTGCCAGCAGCTTATGGGACAAAAGGGGCAATCAGCCCCAGCATTTT
TRBJ2-1 TRBV4-3 . . CASSQDLGGVGGGRYNEQFF TGCGCCAGCAGCCAAGATTTAGGGGGCGTCGGCGGGGGGCGATACAATGAGCAGTTCTTC
TRBJ1-2 TRBV27 . few CASARQPFYGYTF TGTGCCAGCGCCCGACAGCCGTTCTATGGCTACACCTTC
TRBJ1-4 TRBV30 . . CAWSVGLTGGGNEKLFF TGTGCCTGGAGTGTCGGACTGACGGGGGGAGGGAATGAAAAACTGTTTTTT
TRBJ1-5 TRBV29-1 TRBD1 . CSTETGGQPQHF TGCAGTACGGAGACAGGGGGACAGCCCCAGCATTTT
TRBJ2-7 TRBV5-3 TRBD1 once CVKNRGTGSSYEQYF TGTGTTAAGAATCGGGGGACAGGGAGCTCCTACGAGCAGTACTTC
TRBJ1-1 TRBV30 . few CAWRGASTEAFF TGTGCCTGGAGGGGGGCCAGCACTGAAGCTTTCTTT
TRBJ2-7 TRBV7-6 TRBD1 few CASSFLTGASYEQYF TGTGCCAGCAGCTTTCTGACAGGGGCGAGCTACGAGCAGTACTTC
TRBJ1-2 TRBV7-2 TRBD1 . CASSLGQANYGYTF TGTGCCAGCAGCCTCGGACAGGCTAACTATGGCTACACCTTC
TRBJ2-5 TRBV28 . . CASSLTGQWETQYF TGTGCCAGCAGTTTAACAGGGCAATGGGAGACCCAGTACTTC